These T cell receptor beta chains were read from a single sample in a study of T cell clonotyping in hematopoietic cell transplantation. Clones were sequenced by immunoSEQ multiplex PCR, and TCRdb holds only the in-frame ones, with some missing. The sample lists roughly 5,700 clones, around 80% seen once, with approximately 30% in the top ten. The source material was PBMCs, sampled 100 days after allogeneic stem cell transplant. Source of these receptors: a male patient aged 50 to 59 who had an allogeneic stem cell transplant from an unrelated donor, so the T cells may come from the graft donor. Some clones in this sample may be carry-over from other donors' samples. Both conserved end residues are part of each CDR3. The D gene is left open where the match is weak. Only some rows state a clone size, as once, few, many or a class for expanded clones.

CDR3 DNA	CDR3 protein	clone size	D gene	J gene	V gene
TGTGCCAGCAGCTTTGCCCCGGGACAGACCTACGAGCAGTACTTC	CASSFAPGQTYEQYF	NA	TRBD1	TRBJ2-7	TRBV7-2
TGTGCCAGCTCAACCGGGACAGGGGATGGCTACACCTTC	CASSTGTGDGYTF	NA	TRBD1	TRBJ1-2	TRBV18
TGTGCCAGCAGTGACAGATCTACTTATGGCTGCACCTTC	CASSDRSTYGCTF	NA	NA	TRBJ1-2	TRBV2
TGTGCCAGCAGTCCGGGAGTAGCTTCGGCCTCCTACGAGCAGTACTTC	CASSPGVASASYEQYF	NA	NA	TRBJ2-7	TRBV28
TGTGCCAGCAGTCGGACAGGGGGGAGCAATCAGCCCCAGCATTTT	CASSRTGGSNQPQHF	few	TRBD1	TRBJ1-5	TRBV2
TGCGCCAGCAGCCACCTCGGGACGGACGCGATCGAGCAGTACTTC	CASSHLGTDAIEQYF	NA	NA	TRBJ2-7	TRBV4-1
TGTGCCAGCCAGGGCAGGGGAGGAGGGCAGCCCCAGCATTTT	CASQGRGGGQPQHF	few	NA	TRBJ1-5	TRBV7-2
TGTGCCTGGAGTCCAACCGCTAACGGACTAGCGGGAAAAGATACGCAGTATTTT	CAWSPTANGLAGKDTQYF	NA	TRBD2	TRBJ2-3	TRBV30
TGTGCCAGCAGTGAATCGAGGATGGTCCAAGAGACCCAGTACTTC	CASSESRMVQETQYF	NA	NA	TRBJ2-5	TRBV25-1
TGTGCCTGGAGAGAGCTGACAGTTCTGAACACTGAAGCTTTCTTT	CAWRELTVLNTEAFF	NA	NA	TRBJ1-1	TRBV30
TGCAGCGTTCCCACAACCTCGGGATACACCGGGGAGCTGTTTTTT	CSVPTTSGYTGELFF	NA	NA	TRBJ2-2	TRBV29-1
TGTGCCAGCAGCTTGGACAGGGCTCTCAATCAGCCCCAGCATTTT	CASSLDRALNQPQHF	few	NA	TRBJ1-5	TRBV5-4
TGTGCCAGCAGCTCTTTGGAGTCAGGCTACACCTTC	CASSSLESGYTF	NA	NA	TRBJ1-2	TRBV13
TGTGCCAGTAGTATAGGCGGGGGGGCTGGTCGAGCTTTCTTT	CASSIGGGAGRAFF	few	NA	TRBJ1-1	TRBV19
TGTGCCAGCAGTGAACAGGCTAAATATTATGGCTACACCTTC	CASSEQAKYYGYTF	NA	NA	TRBJ1-2	TRBV25-1
TGTGCCAGCGGACAGGGGCTGCCCTACGAGCAGTACTTC	CASGQGLPYEQYF	NA	TRBD1	TRBJ2-7	TRBV28
TGTGCCAGCAGCCCGGGACAGGGGGCCTATGAGCAGTTCTTC	CASSPGQGAYEQFF	NA	TRBD1	TRBJ2-1	TRBV6-5
TGTGCCATCGGAGAGGAATGGAACAGCTCCTACGAGCAGTACTTC	CAIGEEWNSSYEQYF	NA	NA	TRBJ2-7	TRBV10-3
TGTGCCTGGAGTTCCCTCCGGGGACCAAGAGGAGGATCACCCCTCCACTTT	CAWSSLRGPRGGSPLHF	few	NA	TRBJ1-6	TRBV30
TGTGCCTGGAGTCGTGACAGGGGGTTAAACGAGCAGTACTTC	CAWSRDRGLNEQYF	NA	TRBD1	TRBJ2-7	TRBV30
TGTGCCAGCAGCTTGGACAGGAATCAGCCCCAGCATTTT	CASSLDRNQPQHF	NA	NA	TRBJ1-5	TRBV5-6
TGTGCCAGCAGCTCCGCAGGGTATAGGGGCCAAGAGACCCAGTACTTC	CASSSAGYRGQETQYF	NA	NA	TRBJ2-5	TRBV5-4
TGTGCCATCAGTAGAGGTGAAAAACTGTTTTTT	CAISRGEKLFF	once	NA	TRBJ1-4	TRBV10-3
TGTGCCAGCAGTTACTCCTCCGGCATCGCGCCTTTCTTT	CASSYSSGIAPFF	NA	NA	TRBJ1-1	TRBV6-6
TGTGCCACCCGACGGCGGGGGACTGAGCTTAGTGAAGCTTTCTTT	CATRRRGTELSEAFF	NA	NA	TRBJ1-1	TRBV10-3
TGTGCCAGCACCAGGGACCTCTACGAGCAGTACTTC	CASTRDLYEQYF	NA	NA	TRBJ2-7	TRBV6-1
TGTGCCAGCAGTTCTGGGGGGGGTGGCTACACCTTC	CASSSGGGGYTF	NA	NA	TRBJ1-2	TRBV6-6
TGTGCCAGCAGCCATCGAAAAACGGGGGACAGGGGCTTGGCAGATACGCAGTATTTT	CASSHRKTGDRGLADTQYF	NA	TRBD1	TRBJ2-3	TRBV7-9
TGCGCCAGCAGCCATGACAACCGGGACAACTCCTACGAGCAGTACTTC	CASSHDNRDNSYEQYF	NA	NA	TRBJ2-7	TRBV4-1
TGTGCCGGAACAGGTTCCCCCTACGAGCAGTACTTC	CAGTGSPYEQYF	few	NA	TRBJ2-7	TRBV2
TGTGCCTGGAGTGCAGGGAGTGGCTATGGCTACACCTTC	CAWSAGSGYGYTF	NA	NA	TRBJ1-2	TRBV30
TGCGCCAGCGGACAGGGTTCCTACGAGCAGTACTTC	CASGQGSYEQYF	NA	TRBD1	TRBJ2-7	TRBV5-1
TGCGCCAGCAGCTCCGGGACAGGGCGATATGGCTACACCTTC	CASSSGTGRYGYTF	NA	TRBD1	TRBJ1-2	TRBV5-1
TGCGCCAGCAGCCACCGGGACGGAGGCACTGAAGCTTTCTTT	CASSHRDGGTEAFF	NA	NA	TRBJ1-1	TRBV4-1
TGCGCCAGCAGCCCTGCCGGCAACTACAATGAGCAGTTCTTC	CASSPAGNYNEQFF	few	NA	TRBJ2-1	TRBV5-1
TGTGCCAGCGGAGGGGAGGGGTCCTACGAGCAGTACTTC	CASGGEGSYEQYF	NA	TRBD2	TRBJ2-7	TRBV6-5
TGCGCCAGCAGCTTGGAGGGGACAGCCTTCTACGAGCAGTACTTC	CASSLEGTAFYEQYF	NA	TRBD1	TRBJ2-7	TRBV5-1
TGTGCCAGCAGCTTGTCCTGGGGTGAGGGTAGCAATCAGCCCCAGCATTTT	CASSLSWGEGSNQPQHF	NA	NA	TRBJ1-5	TRBV5-6
TGCGCCAGCAGCCAAGAGGAGGGATCGGTCCATGGCTACACCTTC	CASSQEEGSVHGYTF	NA	NA	TRBJ1-2	TRBV4-3
TGTGCCAGCAGCCCGATAGCGGGAGGGCTGAGTTACAATGAGCAGTTCTTC	CASSPIAGGLSYNEQFF	few	TRBD2	TRBJ2-1	TRBV11-2
TGTGCCAGTAGTATAGAAGGGACAGTTGGTCAGCCCCAGCATTTT	CASSIEGTVGQPQHF	once	TRBD1	TRBJ1-5	TRBV19